This T cell receptor (beta chain) appears in the sequencing data of a study of blood T cell repertoires in COVID-19. Overall study context: The United States, Italy and Spain were the sources of the acute and convalescent COVID-19 samples. Nucleic acid was either cDNA or gDNA, and it came from T cells, B-cell-depleted T cells, or PBMCs.

During active infection, Seattle patients enrolled and were then monitored through disease. In the study's own analysis: Using reference gene primer amplification, nucleated cell counts were estimated. The protocol was immunoSEQ multiplex PCR, while the TCRdb copy is restricted to in-frame clones and leaves out a portion. The DNA gave D and trimming, while V, J and clone size come from that table. The sample lists some 160,000 clones; approximately 84% were seen once. Germline V lookup: CDR1 SNHLY, CDR2 FYNNEI. The V end lost 2 bases, the J end lost 6 bases, and 19 bases lay between the germline ends. The CDR3 has 16 residues.

Sequencing used peripheral blood. V gene TRBV2 combines with J gene TRBJ1-2; D may be TRBD1 (6 bases). This sequence originates from a woman older than 75 with COVID-19, enrolled during active disease. The CDR3 protein is CASSERSGERRNGYTF. CDR3 DNA sequence: TGTGCCAGCAGTGAAAGGTCAGGGGAGCGGAGAAATGGCTACACCTTC.